This TCR beta chain was sequenced in a study of technical replicates of blood from several donors. Assay: immunoSEQ multiplex PCR; the TCRdb copy retains only in-frame clones and omits some. Of tens of thousands of clones listed, 90% to 95% were seen once; the top ten hold 0.4% to 0.45%. Germline CDR1 reads ENHRY; CDR2 reads SYGVKD. This CDR3 comprises 16 residues. V was trimmed by 3 bases and J by 0 bases, leaving 15 bases between them. The receptor's source is a human donor in good health. The chain has TRBV10-3 and TRBJ2-7; D possibly corresponds to TRBD2 (6 bases). Sequencing input: T cells isolated from PBMCs. The CDR3 DNA reads as TGTGCCATCAGTGATTTGGGACTCGGTAGCTCCTACGAGCAGTACTTC. The encoded protein is CAISDLGLGSSYEQYF.